Presented here are 17 T cell receptor beta chains from one specimen sequenced in a study of T-cell reconstitution after alpha-beta-depleted transplantation in children. The TCRbeta library was prepared with unique molecular identifiers. MiXCR, applied by TCRdb to the PCR reads, yields one record per CDR3 protein. The table shows approximately 100,000 distinct CDR3 sequences, with 10% to 15% occurring only once. Sequenced material: PBMCs from the stem cell graft donor, taken from the stem cell graft. Receptors were obtained from a human donor who donated a stem cell graft to a child with inherited bone marrow failure.

This clonotype showed up many times. This sequence joins TRBV24-1 and TRBJ2-3; 11 nucleotides align to TRBD1. Germline V gene sequence: CDR1 KGHDR, CDR2 SFDVKD. With V trimmed by 12 bases and J by 1 base, 14 bases remained unmatched. The CDR3 contains 17 residues. CDR3 in amino acids: CAGATGTGGGGTDTQYF. As DNA, the CDR3 is TGTGCCGGGGCGACCGGGACAGGGGGGGGAGGCACAGATACGCAGTATTTT.

This clonotype occurred many times. J is TRBJ2-7 and V is TRBV7-2; unclear D gene. The V gene's germline CDR1 is SGHTA and CDR2 FQGNSA. The germline V and J ends were trimmed by 1 base and 1 base, with 14 bases remaining between them. CDR3 length: 16 amino acids. This chain's CDR3 is CASSLGSGDGSYEQYF. Written as DNA, the CDR3 is TGTGCCAGCAGCTTAGGTTCTGGGGATGGTTCCTACGAGCAGTACTTC.

The sample holds many counts of this clonotype. The chain joins TRBV30 to TRBJ2-7; possibly TRBD1 for D (6 bases). Germline V CDR1 and CDR2: GTSNPN, SVGIG (reference sequence). The CDR3 sequence is 15 residues long. Trimming cost V 4 bases and J 1 base, with 17 bases left between them. CDR3 amino acids: CAWKIKQGWSYEQYF. The CDR3 coding sequence is TGTGCCTGGAAAATTAAACAGGGTTGGTCCTACGAGCAGTACTTC.

This clonotype was picked up many times. The rearrangement links TRBV11-3 to TRBJ2-1; D is perhaps TRBD1 or TRBD2 (5 bases each). Deletions cut 3 bases from V and 2 bases from J, with 17 bases between. This CDR3 contains 17 residues. Looked up from germline, CDR1 is SGHNT and CDR2 is YENEEA. In DNA, the CDR3 is TGTGCCAGCAGCTTTCCTGAATGGGACCGAGCCTACAATGAGCAGTTCTTC. This codes for CASSFPEWDRAYNEQFF. The full variable domain, with the rest looked up from reference TRBV11-3 and TRBJ2-1, is EAGVVQSPRYKIIEKKQPVAFWCNPISGHNTLYWYLQNLGQGPELLIRYENEEAVDDSQLPKDRFSAERLKGVDSTLKIQPAELGDSAVYLCASSFPEWDRAYNEQFFGPGTRLTVL.

In this sample, this clonotype turned up a few times. This chain uses TRBV13 with TRBJ1-6; D may be TRBD1 (6 bases). Looked up from germline, CDR1 is PRHDT and CDR2 is FYEKMQ (reference sequence). CDR3 size: 17 residues. Trimming removed 6 bases from V and 0 bases from J, with 15 bases in between. Here the CDR3 reads CASSSGAISSYNSPLHF. CDR3 coding DNA: TGTGCCAGCAGTTCAGGGGCGATTAGCTCCTATAATTCACCCCTCCACTTT.

The rearrangement uses TRBV7-9 and TRBJ1-1, with D perhaps TRBD1 (5 bases). V shed 1 base and J shed 3 bases, with 9 bases lying between them. The CDR3 covers 14 residues. In germline, CDR1 is SEHNR, CDR2 FQNEAQ (reference sequence). The CDR3: CASSLGQGDTEAFF. The CDR3 nucleotides read TGTGCCAGCAGCTTAGGCCAGGGTGACACTGAAGCTTTCTTT.

Ten or more counts support this clonotype. This chain uses TRBV10-3 with TRBJ1-4; maybe TRBD1 (6 bases). The CDR3 is 16 amino acids. V was shortened by 3 bases and J by 2 bases, with 13 bases between the two germline ends. Germline CDR1 and CDR2: ENHRY and SYGVKD. The CDR3 reads CAISETGSSTNEKLFF. The CDR3 DNA reads as TGTGCCATCAGTGAAACAGGGTCCTCTACTAATGAAAAACTGTTTTTT.

In its sample, this clonotype was seen many times. The chain links TRBV15 to TRBJ2-2; no definite D call. The germline V gene has CDR1 LNHNV and CDR2 YYDKDF (reference sequence). V gave up 2 bases and J gave up 0 bases, with 1 base separating them. This CDR3 has 13 residues. The CDR3 DNA is TGTGCCACCAGCAGATCGAACACCGGGGAGCTGTTTTTT. The encoded protein is CATSRSNTGELFF.

This clonotype appeared many times. The V gene is TRBV9, the J gene TRBJ2-3; 11 bases agree with TRBD2. Germline loops: CDR1 SGDLS, CDR2 YYNGEE. The CDR3 sequence is 14 residues long. With V trimmed by 1 base and J by 5 bases, 0 bases remained unmatched. Here the CDR3 DNA reads TGTGCCAGCAGCGTAACTAGCGGGAGAGATACGCAGTATTTT. Its protein product is CASSVTSGRDTQYF.

This clonotype was recorded many times. The chain joins TRBV13 to TRBJ1-1; D is ambiguous. V lost 1 base to trimming and J lost 1 base, with 10 bases between them. The germline CDR1 and CDR2 sequences are PRHDT and FYEKMQ (reference sequence). The CDR3 is made up of 15 amino acids. CDR3 protein: CASSLARGGNTEAFF. The CDR3 DNA sequence: TGTGCCAGCAGCTTAGCCCGGGGTGGGAACACTGAAGCTTTCTTT.

The table lists this clonotype with a few counts. This may come from a read error, since a much larger clone is one base off. This chain joins TRBV20-1 and TRBJ1-6, with D possibly matching TRBD1 (6 bases). Germline loops: CDR1 DFQATT, CDR2 SNEGSKA (reference sequence). CDR3 length equals 17 residues. The CDR3 coding sequence is TGCTGTGCTAGAGGAGGGGGTACAAACTCCTATAATTCACCCCTCCACTTT. Protein sequence: CCARGGGTNSYNSPLHF.

In its sample, this clonotype was seen many times. The rearrangement uses TRBV20-1 and TRBJ2-2, with TRBD2 matching over 9 bases. The CDR3 has 16 residues. V trimming: 3 bases; J trimming: 7 bases; junction bases outside the gene matches: 12. Looked up from germline, CDR1 is DFQATT and CDR2 is SNEGSKA (reference sequence). CDR3 coding DNA: TGCAGTGCTAGTCGGGGCGGGAGGGCCTTTGGCGGGGAGCTGTTTTTT. Protein sequence: CSASRGGRAFGGELFF.

In its sample, this clonotype was seen many times. The chain joins TRBV11-1 to TRBJ2-7; D unresolved. The CDR3 contains 13 residues. Trimming stripped 4 bases from V and 2 bases from J, with 9 bases between. CDR1 and CDR2 (germline): SGHAT, FQDESV (reference sequence). The CDR3 region has the DNA TGTGCCAGCAGCTCCGGGCCTACCTACGAGCAGTACTTC. This gives the protein CASSSGPTYEQYF.

This clonotype was seen at least ten times. The chain uses TRBV6-2 or TRBV6-3 and TRBJ2-5; the D gene is possibly TRBD1 (5 bases). CDR3 size: 16 residues. Trimming cost V 2 bases and J 0 bases, with 13 bases left between them. Germline CDR1 and CDR2: MNHEY and SVGEGT. The CDR3 reads CASSYPGRRNQETQYF. CDR3 in DNA: TGTGCCAGCAGTTACCCAGGGCGCCGTAACCAAGAGACCCAGTACTTC.

The table lists this clonotype with many counts. DNA for the CDR3: TGCGCCAGCAGCTTGGAGAGTAGAGATACGCAGTATTTT. This codes for CASSLESRDTQYF. This chain connects TRBV5-1 to TRBJ2-3; D not resolved. The V end was cut by 0 bases, the J end by 5 bases, with 7 bases between. The CDR3 covers 13 residues. Germline CDR1 and CDR2: SGHRS and YFSETQ.

The chain employs TRBV28 and TRBJ1-1, with D tentatively TRBD1 (5 bases). Looked up from germline, CDR1 is MDHEN and CDR2 is SYDVKM. V lost 7 bases and J 1 base, leaving 13 bases between the germline ends. The CDR3 is made up of 14 amino acids. The CDR3 region has the DNA TGTGCCAGCAAGGAGGGGCTATCGAACACTGAAGCTTTCTTT. Translation: CASKEGLSNTEAFF.

This clonotype has at least ten counts. The chain carries TRBV4-2 and TRBJ1-4; no definite D call. CDR1 and CDR2 from the germline V gene are LGHNA and YNFKEQ. The CDR3 runs to 17 residues. V shed 4 bases and J shed 0 bases, with 15 bases lying between them. The CDR3 region is CASSPNAYTATNEKLFF. The CDR3 DNA is TGTGCCAGCAGCCCAAATGCTTACACGGCAACTAATGAAAAACTGTTTTTT.